One and the same sample provided the 30 T cell receptor beta chains below, sequenced in a study of tumor and adjacent non-tumor tissue in lung cancer. Three rounds of nested PCR, following a modified ARM-PCR protocol, produced the TCRbeta library. TCRdb re-derived calls from the multiplex PCR reads in MiXCR, one entry per CDR3 protein. The table lists over 100,000 distinct CDR3 sequences, 62% of them singletons, with around 20% in the top ten. No cell sorting was done before RNA was extracted from the tissue. The normal lung tissue was taken more than 3 cm from the tumor edge. The sequencing input was distant non-tumor lung tissue. The receptors stem from a man aged 55 to 70 with non-small cell lung cancer.

The rearrangement joins TRBV5-4 to TRBJ2-7; 7 bases line up with TRBD1. This CDR3 has 14 residues. Trimming at V came to 7 bases and at J to 5 bases, leaving 12 bases not matched to a gene. The germline V gene encodes CDR1 SGHNT and CDR2 YYREEE (reference sequence). CDR3 coding DNA: TGTGCCAGCGGCTCAGACAGGGAAACCCACGAGCAGTACTTC. This encodes CASGSDRETHEQYF. Variable domain in full (rest from reference TRBV5-4 and TRBJ2-7): ETGVTQSPTHLIKTRGQQVTLRCSSQSGHNTVSWYQQALGQGPQFIFQYYREEENGRGNFPPRFSGLQFPNYSSELNVNALELDDSALYLCASGSDRETHEQYFGPGTRLTVT.

As to this clonotype: A junction end diverges from the germline sequence, so it may reflect a read error. The chain joins TRBV4-3 to TRBJ2-3, with 10 bases identical to TRBD2. CDR1 and CDR2 from the germline V gene are LGHNA and YSLEER. The CDR3 has 15 residues. For the CDR3, the DNA is TGCGCCAGCAGCTGGGCTAGCGGGGGCACAGATACGCGGTGTTTT. Its protein product is CASSWASGGTDTRCF.

For this clonotype: This sequence may be a read error, since a much larger clone differs from it by one base. The chain carries TRBV6-1 and TRBJ1-2, with D possibly TRBD1 on 5 matching bases. The length of the CDR3 is 13 residues. Trimming took off 4 bases at V and 8 bases at J, with 14 bases between the two ends. Germline V gives CDR1 MNHNS, CDR2 SASEGT. CDR3 sequence: CASSVALGEGYTF. DNA of the CDR3: TGTGCCAGCAGTGTAGCGCTGGGGGAAGGCTACACCTTC.

Comment on this clonotype: A much larger clonotype is one base distant, so this may be a read error. The J gene is TRBJ2-1, the V gene TRBV20-1, with D unresolved. Per germline, CDR1 DFQATT and CDR2 SNEGSKA (reference sequence). Trimming removed 5 bases at V and 10 bases at J, with 9 bases between. This CDR3 has 10 amino acids. CDR3 bases: TGCAGTGCTTGCAACTTAGAGCAGTTCTTC. Translated: CSACNLEQFF.

The CDR3 is CASSTDNYHYNEQFF. DNA of the CDR3: TGTGCCAGCAGTACCGACAATTACCATTACAATGAGCAGTTCTTC. The J gene is TRBJ2-1, the V gene TRBV12-3 or TRBV12-4; D not certain. The CDR3 has 15 residues. With 5 bases removed from V and 4 bases from J, the gap between germline ends came to 15 bases.

The chain employs TRBV11-2 and TRBJ2-1; D possibly matches TRBD1 or TRBD2 (5 bases each). V was clipped by 0 bases and J by 3 bases, with 21 bases between them. This CDR3 contains 19 residues. The germline V gene encodes CDR1 SGHAT and CDR2 FQNNGV. For the CDR3, the DNA is TGTGCCAGCAGCTTAGATGGATTAGCGTGGGGGAGTAACTACAATGAGCAGTTCTTC. This sequence encodes CASSLDGLAWGSNYNEQFF.

The V and J genes are TRBV29-1 and TRBJ2-1, with a tentative D call TRBD1 (5 bases). The length of the CDR3 is 16 residues. V was shortened by 7 bases and J by 9 bases, with 28 bases between the two germline ends. Germline V CDR1 and CDR2: SQVTM, ANQGSEA. The CDR3, as DNA: TGCAGCGCTTATGAGGCCACACAGGATGGCATGGGTGAGCAGTTCTTC. It specifies CSAYEATQDGMGEQFF.

This clonotype was seen ten or more times. A much larger clone lies a single base off, so this may be a read error. The chain employs TRBV6-6 and TRBJ2-3; TRBD1 matches 7 bases. The CDR3 consists of 14 residues. CDR1 is MNHNY and CDR2 is SVGAGI in the germline V gene (reference sequence). CDR3 nucleotide sequence: TGTGCCAGCAGTCGGACAGGCTTCACAGATACGCAGTGTTTT. It codes for CASSRTGFTDTQCF.

This clonotype was recorded many times. The rearrangement links TRBV12-3 or TRBV12-4 to TRBJ2-1; TRBD2 is a possible D gene (5 bases). Between the trimmed V and J ends, which lost 3 bases and 10 bases, there was a span of 7 bases. The CDR3 totals 11 residues. The CDR3 protein is CASSFGLEQFF. In DNA, the CDR3 is TGTGCCAGCAGTTTCGGACTGGAGCAGTTCTTC.

This clonotype has just a few counts. V gene TRBV21-1 combines with J gene TRBJ1-2; no DNA check was done on the table's D call, TRBD1. TRBV21-1 counts as a pseudogene. The CDR3 runs 16 residues. The DNA for the CDR3 is TGTGCCAGCAATGCTAGGTCGTGGGGGACTAACTATGGCTACACCTTC. This translates into CASNARSWGTNYGYTF.

This clonotype was recorded many times. The rearrangement links TRBV20-1 to TRBJ2-3; D is uncertain. CDR1 and CDR2 (germline): DFQATT, SNEGSKA (reference sequence). V lost 3 bases and J 10 bases, leaving 26 bases between the germline ends. This CDR3 has 16 amino acids. As DNA, the CDR3 is TGCAGTGCTAGTGGTGGGTGGATGGCAGGCCCCTCTGCGCAGTATTTT. Translation gives CSASGGWMAGPSAQYF.

As for this clonotype: The junction departs from germline at one end; a sequencing error may be responsible. The gene calls are TRBV12-3 or TRBV12-4 and TRBJ2-3; D not resolved. There are 13 residues in the CDR3. The CDR3 DNA reads TGTGTCAGCAGTACGAGACCCATAGATATGCAGTATTTT. This gives the protein CVSSTRPIDMQYF.

A word on this clonotype: Just one base apart from a much larger clone, this may be a read error. V usage is TRBV7-9 and J usage is TRBJ1-4; D remains unclear. The germline V gene encodes CDR1 SEHNR and CDR2 FQNEAQ (reference sequence). This CDR3 contains 14 residues. The CDR3 sequence is CASCLGGYSEKLFF. The DNA for the CDR3 is TGTGCCAGCTGCTTAGGCGGTTACAGCGAAAAACTGTTTTTT.

This clonotype was observed a single time. An end of the junction does not agree with germline; a read error may underlie this. The rearrangement joins TRBV7-9 to TRBJ2-3; D possibly corresponds to TRBD2 (5 bases). Germline V CDR1 and CDR2: SEHNR, FQNEAQ (reference sequence). The CDR3 contains 14 residues. The CDR3 sequence: CASSLEGATDTQYF. Here the CDR3 DNA reads TGCGCCAGCAGCTTAGAGGGAGCTACAGATACGCAGTATTTT.

A word on this clonotype: One end of the junction fails to match germline, which may point to a read error. The chain couples TRBV6-5 to TRBJ2-1; D not certain. Germline lookup yields CDR1 MNHEY and CDR2 SVGAGI. The CDR3 spans 14 residues. The CDR3 protein is CTSSPHPATSEQFF. The DNA of the CDR3 is TGTACCAGCAGTCCGCACCCGGCGACGTCGGAGCAGTTCTTC.

This clonotype came up a few times. V and J are TRBV20-1 and TRBJ2-7; D may match TRBD1 or TRBD2 (5 bases each). Trimming left V 1 base short and J 7 bases short, with 23 bases between. CDR3 length: 16 residues. The germline CDR1 and CDR2 sequences are DFQATT and SNEGSKA (reference sequence). The CDR3 nucleotides are TGCAGTGCTAGAGGGACACGGGACCGGGGCCTTGGGGAGCAGTACTTC. Translation gives CSARGTRDRGLGEQYF.

Ten or more counts support this clonotype. This chain connects TRBV6-6 to TRBJ2-2; D call uncertain. Looked up from germline, CDR1 is MNHNY and CDR2 is SVGAGI (reference sequence). V dropped 6 bases and J dropped 3 bases, with 8 bases sitting between them. The CDR3 runs 13 residues. This chain's CDR3 is CASRNSYTGELFF. In DNA form, the CDR3 reads TGTGCCAGCAGAAATAGCTACACCGGGGAGCTGTTTTTT.

A word on this clonotype: At one end, the junction sequence differs from germline, possibly due to a read error. The chain couples TRBV4-3 to TRBJ2-3; 7 bases map to TRBD2. This CDR3 spans 18 amino acids. Germline-derived CDR1 and CDR2 are LGHNA and YSLEER. The CDR3 DNA follows: TGCGCCAGCAGCCAAGCAGGAGATAGTGGGAGGGGCACAGATACGCGGTATTTT. As protein: CASSQAGDSGRGTDTRYF.

To note about this clonotype: Its ends do not fully match the called genes, so a read error is possible. The genes are TRBV29-1 and TRBJ2-6; TRBD2 agrees at 15 bases. Germline V lookup: CDR1 SQVTM, CDR2 ANQGSEA. The CDR3 has 17 amino acids. The chain's CDR3 is CTVFWTSGRAGANVLTF. CDR3 nucleotides: TGCACAGTTTTTTGGACTAGCGGGAGGGCTGGGGCCAACGTCCTGACTTTT.

As to this clonotype: A much more abundant neighbour one base away suggests this may be a read error. The CDR3 nucleotides are TGCAGTGCTACGGACGCGGGAGGCTCCTACAATGAGCACTTCTTC. Translating gives CSATDAGGSYNEHFF. This chain connects TRBV20-1 to TRBJ2-1; 8 bases fit TRBD2. CDR3 length equals 15 residues. The V gene's germline CDR1 is DFQATT and CDR2 SNEGSKA (reference sequence).

On this clonotype: A read error is possible here, since a much larger clone lies one base away. The chain recombines TRBV6-5 with TRBJ2-7, with D possibly TRBD1 on 6 matching bases. This CDR3 is built from 11 residues. Trimming removed 6 bases at V and 8 bases at J, with 11 bases between. Germline V gives CDR1 MNHEY, CDR2 SVGAGI. The DNA for the CDR3 is TGTGCCAGCAGCACAGGGTACAAGCAGTACTTC. Its protein is CASSTGYKQYF.

This chain links TRBV6-2 or TRBV6-3 with TRBJ2-7, with 10 bases aligning to TRBD2. CDR1 and CDR2 from the germline V gene are MNHEY and SVGEGT. CDR3 length: 15 amino acids. V was pared by 7 bases and J by 7 bases, with 13 bases of the junction left unmatched. The CDR3, as DNA: TGTGCCAGCACCCACTCTAGCGGGAGTAGCCATGAGCAGTACTTC. It translates to CASTHSSGSSHEQYF.

This clonotype has ten or more counts. The chain joins TRBV12-3 or TRBV12-4 to TRBJ2-7; no reliable D call. The CDR3 has 16 residues. Trimming took off 8 bases at V and 2 bases at J, with 22 bases between the two ends. The CDR3, as DNA: TGTGCCAGCGAAGATCCCCACACTCAACCTCCCTACGAGCAGTACTTC. As protein: CASEDPHTQPPYEQYF.

The chain employs TRBV5-4 and TRBJ2-2, with D perhaps matching TRBD2 (5 bases). Trimming took off 4 bases at V and 3 bases at J, with 16 bases between the two ends. This CDR3 is built from 16 residues. Germline V lookup: CDR1 SGHNT, CDR2 YYREEE (reference sequence). CDR3 in DNA: TGTGCCAGCAGCCCCGGAGGAGTGATCGACACCGGGGAGCTGTTTTTT. Protein: CASSPGGVIDTGELFF.

This clonotype was observed many times. The chain is built from TRBV5-4 and TRBJ2-7; a weak D match, TRBD1 (6 bases). There are 14 residues in the CDR3. Between the trimmed V and J ends, which lost 0 bases and 4 bases, there was a span of 11 bases. Per germline, CDR1 SGHNT and CDR2 YYREEE (reference sequence). For the CDR3, the DNA is TGTGCCAGCAGCTTGGACAGGGCATTATACGAGCAGTACTTC. Amino acid sequence: CASSLDRALYEQYF.

Turning to this clonotype: One end of the junction does not line up with germline, which may come from a read error. This chain joins TRBV7-9 and TRBJ2-7; weak D call: TRBD2 (6 bases). Germline CDR1 is SEHNR and CDR2 is FQNEAQ (reference sequence). This CDR3 spans 14 amino acids. The CDR3 region has the DNA TGCGCCAGCAGGGATCCGGGAGACTTCTACGAGCAGTACTTT. Translating gives CASRDPGDFYEQYF.

This clonotype occurred many times. This CDR3 reads CASGTSGGIYEQYF. The CDR3 region has the DNA TGTGCCAGCGGTACTAGCGGGGGCATTTACGAGCAGTACTTC. The J gene is TRBJ2-7, the V gene TRBV28; TRBD2 aligns across 11 bases. The V gene's germline CDR1 is MDHEN and CDR2 SYDVKM. J gave up 4 bases and V 8 bases, and 7 bases lay outside the gene matches. This CDR3 contains 14 residues.

This clonotype was seen many times. The chain recombines TRBV10-3 with TRBJ2-7; 10 bases agree with TRBD1. The CDR3 has 14 residues. V trimming: 2 bases; J trimming: 4 bases; junction bases outside the gene matches: 2. CDR1 and CDR2 from the germline V gene are ENHRY and SYGVKD. CDR3 sequence (DNA): TGTGCCATCAGTGAGATGGGACAGGGGTACGAGCAGTACTTC. Residues: CAISEMGQGYEQYF.

As to this clonotype: Its ends do not fully match the called genes, so a read error is possible. V usage is TRBV4-3 and J usage is TRBJ2-1; D gene uncertain. CDR1 is LGHNA, CDR2 YSLEER, per germline. The CDR3 runs to 13 residues. The DNA for the CDR3 is TGCGCCAGTAGCCAAGTGCTAATTAGCGAGCAGTTCTTC. Protein sequence: CASSQVLISEQFF.

This clonotype was recorded many times. The chain links TRBV4-1 to TRBJ2-1, with TRBD2 matching 8 bases. The CDR3 has 15 amino acids. Per germline, CDR1 MGHRA and CDR2 YSYEKL. J lost 9 bases, V lost 1 base, and 8 bases had no gene match. The chain's CDR3 is CASSQGPGLVAEQFF. CDR3 nucleotides: TGCGCCAGCAGCCAAGGACCGGGACTAGTTGCTGAGCAGTTCTTC.